Listed below are T cell receptor beta chains from one sample, sequenced in a study of T cell responses to AZD1222 COVID-19 vaccine. Assay used: immunoSEQ multiplex PCR; TCRdb lists only in-frame clones, some missing. In the table there are 84,000 or so clones, approximately 90% of which are singletons. This specimen consisted of peripheral blood, obtained on day 0 of AZD1222 vaccination. These receptors were collected from an adult in good health. CDR3s include the opening cysteine and the closing phenylalanine or tryptophan. A D gene is named only where the DNA matches it firmly. Clone size is stated in some rows and not others, as once, few, many or a class when expanded.

clone size: once
V gene: TRBV13
D gene: .
J gene: TRBJ2-3
CDR3 DNA: TGTGCCAGCAGCTTACGGAGGGGGCTTGCAGATACGCAGTATTTT
CDR3 protein: CASSLRRGLADTQYF

clone size: .
V gene: TRBV28
D gene: .
J gene: TRBJ2-7
CDR3 DNA: TGTGCCAGCAGCTCGCCAGGGATCTACGAGCAGTACTTC
CDR3 protein: CASSSPGIYEQYF

clone size: .
V gene: TRBV5-1
D gene: TRBD1
J gene: TRBJ1-2
CDR3 DNA: TGCGCCAGCAGCGGCGATACAGGGGGTCGCTACACCTTC
CDR3 protein: CASSGDTGGRYTF

clone size: .
V gene: TRBV5-3
D gene: TRBD1
J gene: TRBJ2-1
CDR3 DNA: TGTGCCAGAAGCCCCGGGACAGGGGAACACAATGAGCAGTTCTTC
CDR3 protein: CARSPGTGEHNEQFF

clone size: .
V gene: TRBV19
D gene: TRBD1
J gene: TRBJ2-7
CDR3 DNA: TGTGCCAGTAGTATTCAGGGGGCCTCCTCCTACGAGCAGTACTTC
CDR3 protein: CASSIQGASSYEQYF

clone size: .
V gene: TRBV9
D gene: TRBD1
J gene: TRBJ2-6
CDR3 DNA: TGTGCCAGCAGCACCCGGTGGACAGGGACATCCTCTGGGGCCAACGTCCTGACTTTC
CDR3 protein: CASSTRWTGTSSGANVLTF

clone size: .
V gene: TRBV7-2
D gene: TRBD1
J gene: TRBJ2-7
CDR3 DNA: TGTGCCAGCAGCTATCGACAGGGCCCCTACGAGCAGTACTTC
CDR3 protein: CASSYRQGPYEQYF

clone size: .
V gene: TRBV9
D gene: .
J gene: TRBJ2-1
CDR3 DNA: TGTGCCAGCAGCCCCCGGACAGCCTACAATGAGCAGTTCTTC
CDR3 protein: CASSPRTAYNEQFF

clone size: once
V gene: TRBV6-5
D gene: TRBD1
J gene: TRBJ2-7
CDR3 DNA: TGTGCCAGCAGTAGGGACAGGTGGGACGAGCAGTACTTC
CDR3 protein: CASSRDRWDEQYF

clone size: .
V gene: TRBV11-3
D gene: TRBD1
J gene: TRBJ2-1
CDR3 DNA: TGTGCCAGCAGCTTAGGACAGGGGGATGAGCAGTTCTTC
CDR3 protein: CASSLGQGDEQFF

clone size: .
V gene: TRBV5-1
D gene: .
J gene: TRBJ1-4
CDR3 DNA: TGCGCCAGCAGCTTGGTTCCGGGCGGAGATGAAAAACTGTTTTTT
CDR3 protein: CASSLVPGGDEKLFF

clone size: .
V gene: TRBV5-1
D gene: TRBD2
J gene: TRBJ2-7
CDR3 DNA: TGCGCCAGCCGCCCTAGCGGGGGTGCCTACGAGCAGTACTTC
CDR3 protein: CASRPSGGAYEQYF

clone size: few
V gene: TRBV7-2
D gene: TRBD1
J gene: TRBJ1-3
CDR3 DNA: TGTGCCAGCAGCTTAGGGGGGACAGGGGGAAACACCATATATTTT
CDR3 protein: CASSLGGTGGNTIYF

clone size: .
V gene: TRBV24-1
D gene: TRBD1
J gene: TRBJ1-4
CDR3 DNA: TGTGCCGCACAGGCGACAGGGGAAAATGAAAAACTGTTTTTT
CDR3 protein: CAAQATGENEKLFF

clone size: .
V gene: TRBV24-1
D gene: .
J gene: TRBJ2-7
CDR3 DNA: TGTGCCACCAGTGATTTTAACGAGCAGTACTTC
CDR3 protein: CATSDFNEQYF

clone size: .
V gene: TRBV12-3/TRBV12-4
D gene: TRBD2
J gene: TRBJ2-5
CDR3 DNA: TGTGCCAGCAGTCCCGGGACTAGGACCGCCTTCGACTTC
CDR3 protein: CASSPGTRTAFDF

clone size: .
V gene: TRBV11-2
D gene: .
J gene: TRBJ1-4
CDR3 DNA: TGTGCCAGCAGCTCCCTCAAGGAATCCGAAAAACTGTTTTTT
CDR3 protein: CASSSLKESEKLFF

clone size: .
V gene: TRBV28
D gene: TRBD1
J gene: TRBJ1-1
CDR3 DNA: TGTGCCAGCAGTGGACCAAACAGGGGTCGGAACACTGAAGCTTTCTTT
CDR3 protein: CASSGPNRGRNTEAFF

clone size: .
V gene: TRBV2
D gene: .
J gene: TRBJ1-1
CDR3 DNA: TGTGCCAGCCTAGGGACTCCCGGGAGAACTGAAGCTTTCTTT
CDR3 protein: CASLGTPGRTEAFF

clone size: .
V gene: TRBV6-2/TRBV6-3
D gene: TRBD2
J gene: TRBJ2-5
CDR3 DNA: TGTGCCAGCAGTTACGCATTGCCAGCGGGAGGCGGAGGGACCCAGTACTTC
CDR3 protein: CASSYALPAGGGGTQYF

clone size: .
V gene: TRBV28
D gene: .
J gene: TRBJ2-7
CDR3 DNA: TGTGCCAGCAGTTCCAAAGGGGACACCTACGAGCAGTACTTC
CDR3 protein: CASSSKGDTYEQYF

clone size: .
V gene: TRBV5-1
D gene: TRBD1
J gene: TRBJ1-4
CDR3 DNA: TGCGCCAGCAGCCTAAGTGGGACAGGATGGGAAAAACTGTTTTTT
CDR3 protein: CASSLSGTGWEKLFF

clone size: .
V gene: TRBV28
D gene: .
J gene: TRBJ2-7
CDR3 DNA: TGTGCCAGCAGCCTCCGGGGCGAGCAGTACTTC
CDR3 protein: CASSLRGEQYF

clone size: .
V gene: TRBV6-1
D gene: .
J gene: TRBJ2-7
CDR3 DNA: TGTGCCAGCAGTGAAAAGGATAGGTACGAGCAGTACTTC
CDR3 protein: CASSEKDRYEQYF

clone size: .
V gene: TRBV11-2
D gene: .
J gene: TRBJ2-7
CDR3 DNA: TGTGCCAGCAGCTTAGATCTACCCAGGGGAGAGCAGTACTTC
CDR3 protein: CASSLDLPRGEQYF

clone size: .
V gene: TRBV2
D gene: .
J gene: TRBJ1-2
CDR3 DNA: TGTGCCAGCACCTTGGACCATGGCTACACCTTC
CDR3 protein: CASTLDHGYTF

clone size: .
V gene: TRBV30
D gene: TRBD1
J gene: TRBJ1-2
CDR3 DNA: TGTGCCTGGAGTCGCACCTCAGGGGGCATCTTCTCTAACTATGGCTACACCTTC
CDR3 protein: CAWSRTSGGIFSNYGYTF

clone size: .
V gene: TRBV4-3
D gene: .
J gene: TRBJ1-5
CDR3 DNA: TGCGCCAGCAGCCAAGTAGTCGGTAGCAATCAGCCCCAGCATTTT
CDR3 protein: CASSQVVGSNQPQHF

clone size: .
V gene: TRBV4-1
D gene: TRBD2
J gene: TRBJ2-7
CDR3 DNA: TGCGCCAGCAGCCCCGCCGCCCGGACTAGCGGGATTACCTACGAGCAGTACTTC
CDR3 protein: CASSPAARTSGITYEQYF

clone size: .
V gene: TRBV9
D gene: .
J gene: TRBJ2-7
CDR3 DNA: TGTGCCAGCAGCGCCGGAAACACCTACGAGCAGTACTTC
CDR3 protein: CASSAGNTYEQYF

clone size: .
V gene: TRBV6-6
D gene: .
J gene: TRBJ1-2
CDR3 DNA: TGTGCCAGCAGTTATAGGACAGAGTCTAACTATGGCTACACCTTC
CDR3 protein: CASSYRTESNYGYTF

clone size: .
V gene: TRBV7-2
D gene: .
J gene: TRBJ1-6
CDR3 DNA: TGTGCCAGCAGCTTAGAGGGACACATGTATAATTCACCCCTCCACTTT
CDR3 protein: CASSLEGHMYNSPLHF

clone size: .
V gene: TRBV5-1
D gene: .
J gene: TRBJ2-7
CDR3 DNA: TGCGCCAGCAGCTTGGGTGGGTTGGGGACAACTTACGAGCAGTACTTC
CDR3 protein: CASSLGGLGTTYEQYF

clone size: .
V gene: TRBV29-1
D gene: .
J gene: TRBJ1-5
CDR3 DNA: TGCAGCGTTGAAGACAGGGTAGCCGATCAGCCCCAGCATTTT
CDR3 protein: CSVEDRVADQPQHF

clone size: .
V gene: TRBV30
D gene: .
J gene: TRBJ2-5
CDR3 DNA: TGTGCCTGGAGCGCCGGATCGTACCAAGAGACCCAGTACTTC
CDR3 protein: CAWSAGSYQETQYF

clone size: .
V gene: TRBV28
D gene: TRBD2
J gene: TRBJ2-3
CDR3 DNA: TGTGCCAGCAGTTCGACTAGCGTTACTAGCACAGATACGCAGTATTTT
CDR3 protein: CASSSTSVTSTDTQYF

clone size: .
V gene: TRBV2
D gene: .
J gene: TRBJ1-3
CDR3 DNA: TGTGCCAGCAGTGACGGCATCTCTGGAAACACCATATATTTT
CDR3 protein: CASSDGISGNTIYF

clone size: .
V gene: TRBV6-2/TRBV6-3
D gene: .
J gene: TRBJ2-5
CDR3 DNA: TGTGCCAGCAGTACCTCGCCCTGGGGGGAGACCCAGTACTTC
CDR3 protein: CASSTSPWGETQYF

clone size: .
V gene: TRBV29-1
D gene: .
J gene: TRBJ1-3
CDR3 DNA: TGCAGCGCCTTAAGTACAGGAGCTGGAAACACCATATATTTT
CDR3 protein: CSALSTGAGNTIYF

clone size: .
V gene: TRBV10-2
D gene: TRBD1
J gene: TRBJ2-3
CDR3 DNA: TGCGCCAGCAGTGAGCCCATGCGGACAGGGGAAGATACGCAGTATTTT
CDR3 protein: CASSEPMRTGEDTQYF

clone size: few
V gene: TRBV15
D gene: .
J gene: TRBJ1-6
CDR3 DNA: TGTGCCACCAGCAGAGAAAAGGGACGGTCACCCCTCCACTTT
CDR3 protein: CATSREKGRSPLHF